This T cell receptor (beta chain) was documented in a study of blood T cell repertoires in COVID-19. On the study more broadly: Samples taken during acute and convalescent COVID-19 were collected in the United States, Italy and Spain. T cells, B-cell-depleted T cells, or PBMCs supplied cDNA or gDNA.

V was cut by 8 bases and J by 7 bases, with 15 bases left in between. Germline CDR1 reads MNHEY; CDR2 reads SVGAGI. This CDR3 region has 14 residues. This clone has only a few counts. Authors' methods: Amplifying reference gene primers gave estimates of nucleated cell counts. Clones were sequenced by immunoSEQ multiplex PCR, and TCRdb holds only the in-frame ones, with some missing. The V and J calls and the clone size are those of that table, but D and trimming were determined from the DNA. The sample has some 150,000 clones; around nine tenths are singletons. The origin of this receptor is a woman in her seventies with acute or convalescent COVID-19. J is TRBJ1-6 and V is TRBV6-5, with D uncertain. The material sequenced was peripheral blood. CDR3 coding DNA: TGTGCCAGCGGTTTTCCAGTGCCAAATTCACCCCTCCACTTT. It is translated as CASGFPVPNSPLHF.